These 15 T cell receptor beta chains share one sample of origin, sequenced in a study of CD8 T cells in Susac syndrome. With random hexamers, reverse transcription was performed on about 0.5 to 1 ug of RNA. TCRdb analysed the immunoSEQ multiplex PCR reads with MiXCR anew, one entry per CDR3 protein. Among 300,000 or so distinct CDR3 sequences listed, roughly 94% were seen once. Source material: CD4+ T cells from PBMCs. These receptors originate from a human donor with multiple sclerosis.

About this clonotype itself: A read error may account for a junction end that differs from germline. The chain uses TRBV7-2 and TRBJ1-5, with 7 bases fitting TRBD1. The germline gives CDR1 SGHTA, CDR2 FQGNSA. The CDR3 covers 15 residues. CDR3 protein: CASSLLSQGHQSQHF. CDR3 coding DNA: TGTGCCAGCAGCTTACTGTCACAGGGGCATCAGTCCCAGCATTTT.

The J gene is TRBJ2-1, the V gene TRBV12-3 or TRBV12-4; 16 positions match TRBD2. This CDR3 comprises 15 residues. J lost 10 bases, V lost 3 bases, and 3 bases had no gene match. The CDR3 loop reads CASSLGLAGGKEQFF. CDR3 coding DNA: TGTGCCAGCAGTTTGGGACTAGCGGGAGGGAAGGAGCAGTTCTTC.

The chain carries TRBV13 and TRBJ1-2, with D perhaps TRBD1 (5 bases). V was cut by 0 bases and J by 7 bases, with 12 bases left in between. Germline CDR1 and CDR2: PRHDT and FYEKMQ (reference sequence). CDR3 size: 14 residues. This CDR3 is CASSLGLRVTGYTF. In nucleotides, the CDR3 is TGTGCCAGCAGCTTAGGCCTCAGGGTAACTGGCTACACCTTC.

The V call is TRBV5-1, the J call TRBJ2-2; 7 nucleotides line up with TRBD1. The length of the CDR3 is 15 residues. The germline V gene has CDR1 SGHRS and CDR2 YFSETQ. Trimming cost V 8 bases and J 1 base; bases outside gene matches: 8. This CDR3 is CASNEGQMNTGELFF. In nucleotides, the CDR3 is TGCGCCAGTAATGAGGGACAGATGAACACCGGGGAGCTGTTTTTT.

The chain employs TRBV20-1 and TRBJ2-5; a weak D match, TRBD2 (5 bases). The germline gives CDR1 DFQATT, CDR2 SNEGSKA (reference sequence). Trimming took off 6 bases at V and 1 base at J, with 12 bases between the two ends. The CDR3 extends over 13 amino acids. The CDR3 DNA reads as TGCAGTGCCAAAGTGAGCGGCCAAGAGACCCAGTACTTC. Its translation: CSAKVSGQETQYF.

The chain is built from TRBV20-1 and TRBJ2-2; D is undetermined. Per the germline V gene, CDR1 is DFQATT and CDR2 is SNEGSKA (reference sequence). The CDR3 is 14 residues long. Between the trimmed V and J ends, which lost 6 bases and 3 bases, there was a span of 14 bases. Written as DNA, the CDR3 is TGCAGTGCGATACACAACACCCACACCGGGGAGCTGTTTTTT. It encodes CSAIHNTHTGELFF.

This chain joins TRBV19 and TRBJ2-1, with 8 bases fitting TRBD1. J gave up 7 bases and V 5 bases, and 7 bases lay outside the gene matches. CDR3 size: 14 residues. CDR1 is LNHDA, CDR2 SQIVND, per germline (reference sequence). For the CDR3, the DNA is TGTGCCAGTAGTTTAAGGACAGGGAGGAATGAGCAGTTCTTC. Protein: CASSLRTGRNEQFF.

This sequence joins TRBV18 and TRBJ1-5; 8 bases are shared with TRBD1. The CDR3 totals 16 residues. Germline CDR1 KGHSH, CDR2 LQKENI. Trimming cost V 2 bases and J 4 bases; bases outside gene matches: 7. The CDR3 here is CASSPGQGARNQPQHF. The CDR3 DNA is TGTGCCAGCTCACCAGGGCAGGGGGCGCGGAATCAGCCCCAGCATTTT.

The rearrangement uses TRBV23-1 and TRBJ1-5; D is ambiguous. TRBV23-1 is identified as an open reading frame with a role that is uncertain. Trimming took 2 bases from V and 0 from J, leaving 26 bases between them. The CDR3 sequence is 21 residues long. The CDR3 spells CASSQIGRAGKFDGSNQPQHF. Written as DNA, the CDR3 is TGCGCCAGCAGTCAAATCGGCCGTGCGGGTAAGTTCGATGGTAGCAATCAGCCCCAGCATTTT.

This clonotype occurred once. The CDR3 DNA reads TGCGCCAGCAGTATTCAGATGGACTCCTACAATGAGCAGTTCTTC. Its translation: CASSIQMDSYNEQFF. V and J are TRBV5-1 and TRBJ2-1; D unclear. CDR3 length: 15 amino acids. The V gene's germline CDR1 is SGHRS and CDR2 YFSETQ. V was trimmed by 5 bases and J by 0 bases, leaving 12 bases between them.

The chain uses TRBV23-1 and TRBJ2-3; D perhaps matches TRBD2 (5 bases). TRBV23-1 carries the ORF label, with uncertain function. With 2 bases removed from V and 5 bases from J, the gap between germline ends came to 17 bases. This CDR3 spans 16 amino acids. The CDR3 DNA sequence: TGCGCCAGCAGTCAAATGCCAGCAACTCGGGGAGATACGCAGTATTTT. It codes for CASSQMPATRGDTQYF.

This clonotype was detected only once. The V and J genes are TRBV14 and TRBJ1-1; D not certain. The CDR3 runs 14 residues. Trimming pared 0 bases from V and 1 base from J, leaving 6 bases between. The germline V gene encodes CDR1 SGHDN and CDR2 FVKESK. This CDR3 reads CASSQDLSNTEAFF. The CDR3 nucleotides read TGTGCCAGCAGCCAAGATTTGTCGAACACTGAAGCTTTCTTT. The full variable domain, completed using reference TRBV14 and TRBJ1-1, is EAGVTQFPSHSVIEKGQTVTLRCDPISGHDNLYWYRRVMGKEIKFLLHFVKESKQDESGMPNNRFLAERTGGTYSTLKVQPAELEDSGVYFCASSQDLSNTEAFFGQGTRLTVV.

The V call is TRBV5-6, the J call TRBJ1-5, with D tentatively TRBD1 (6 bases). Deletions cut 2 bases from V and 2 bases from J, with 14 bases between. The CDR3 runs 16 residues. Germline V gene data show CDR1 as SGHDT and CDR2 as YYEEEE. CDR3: CASSFGGARRNQPQHF. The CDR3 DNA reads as TGTGCCAGCAGCTTCGGGGGGGCGCGCCGCAATCAGCCCCAGCATTTT.

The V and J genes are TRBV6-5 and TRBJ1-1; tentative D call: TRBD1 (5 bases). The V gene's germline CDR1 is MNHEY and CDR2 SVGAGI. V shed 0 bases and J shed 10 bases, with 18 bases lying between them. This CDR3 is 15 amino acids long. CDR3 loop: CASSYSAADYGGAFF. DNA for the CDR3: TGTGCCAGCAGTTACTCGGCAGCGGACTATGGGGGAGCTTTCTTT.

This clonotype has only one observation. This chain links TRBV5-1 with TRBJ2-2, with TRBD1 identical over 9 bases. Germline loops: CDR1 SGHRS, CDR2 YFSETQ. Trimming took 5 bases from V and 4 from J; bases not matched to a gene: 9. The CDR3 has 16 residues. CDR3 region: CASRRTGEYSTGELFF. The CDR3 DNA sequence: TGCGCCAGCAGACGGACAGGGGAGTATAGCACCGGGGAGCTGTTTTTT.